This T cell receptor beta chain was sequenced in a study of blood T cell repertoires in COVID-19. CDR1 is MGHRA, CDR2 YSYEKL, per germline. CDR3 length equals 15 residues. Trimming shortened V by 3 bases and J by 3 bases, and 15 bases separated the two germline ends. How the authors handled the data: Amplifying reference gene primers gave estimates of nucleated cell counts. TCRdb keeps only in-frame clones here, not all; method: immunoSEQ multiplex PCR. V and J calls and clone size are copied from that table; D and trimming were computed from the DNA. The sample shows approximately 260,000 clones, around nine tenths of them seen only once. This clone was counted between two and nine times. Cohorts were based on clinical histories the participants reported. Two negative PCRs, clearance, or symptom resolution were required of recovered Cohort 3 donors.

The sequence was collected from a woman aged 18-29 years who had recovered from COVID-19. The specimen sequenced was PBMCs or T cells enriched from blood (not recorded which). The gene calls are TRBV4-1 and TRBJ2-7, with D tentatively TRBD1 (7 bases). The CDR3 is CASSQAMQGGYEQYF. The DNA of the CDR3 is TGCGCCAGCAGCCAGGCGATGCAGGGGGGCTACGAGCAGTACTTC.